One and the same sample provided the 17 T cell receptor beta chains below, sequenced in a study of T cells in Graves' hyperthyroidism and ophthalmopathy. Template material for amplifying TCR beta CDR3 regions consisted of RNA transcripts. A first-round RT-PCR of the TCR CDR3 used the HTBI primer set. Using its own MiXCR run on the multiplex PCR reads, TCRdb lists one record per CDR3 protein. This table holds some 570,000 distinct CDR3 sequences, 12% to 15% found once. The specimen was blood. The receptors derive from a woman younger than 30 with Graves' ophthalmopathy.

This clonotype was seen a few times. This chain links TRBV7-9 with TRBJ1-1; the D gene is possibly TRBD1 (6 bases). The germline V and J ends were trimmed by 4 bases and 0 bases, with 15 bases remaining between them. Germline V lookup: CDR1 SEHNR, CDR2 FQNEAQ (reference sequence). The CDR3 length is 16 residues. The CDR3, as DNA: TGTGCCAGCAGCTCCGCCGGGGGACATTTGAACACTGAAGCTTTCTTT. Its translation is CASSSAGGHLNTEAFF. Combining the CDR3 with reference TRBV7-9 and TRBJ1-1 gives the whole variable domain DTGVSQNPRHKITKRGQNVTFRCDPISEHNRLYWYRQTLGQGPEFLTYFQNEAQLEKSRLLSDRFSAERPKGSFSTLEIQRTEQGDSAMYLCASSSAGGHLNTEAFFGQGTRLTVV.

At least ten counts were recorded for this clonotype. The chain couples TRBV5-6 to TRBJ1-5; D remains ambiguous. This CDR3 region has 15 residues. V was cut by 4 bases and J by 6 bases, with 17 bases left in between. CDR1 is SGHDT and CDR2 is YYEEEE in the germline V gene. This CDR3 reads CASSADIAMSQPQHF. CDR3 nucleotides: TGTGCCAGCAGCGCTGACATCGCGATGAGTCAGCCCCAGCATTTT.

This clonotype was counted many times. This sequence joins TRBV28 and TRBJ2-7, with D possibly TRBD1 on 5 matching bases. CDR3 size: 17 residues. V gave up 5 bases and J gave up 2 bases, with 22 bases separating them. Germline V CDR1 and CDR2: MDHEN, SYDVKM. CDR3 protein: CASSLIAPQGSAYEQYF. DNA for the CDR3: TGTGCCAGCAGTCTCATTGCCCCCCAGGGATCCGCCTACGAGCAGTACTTC.

This clonotype was counted many times. The V gene is TRBV6-2 or TRBV6-3, the J gene TRBJ1-1, with D perhaps matching TRBD1 (6 bases). CDR3 length equals 16 residues. V was pared by 0 bases and J by 2 bases, with 13 bases between. Germline CDR1 reads MNHEY; CDR2 reads SVGEGT. The CDR3 DNA follows: TGTGCCAGCAGTTACTCGAATGCCAGGGGTAACACTGAAGCTTTCTTT. Protein sequence: CASSYSNARGNTEAFF.

This clonotype occurred many times. The CDR3 nucleotides read TGTGCCTGGAGTCGAACAGGGGGCGGCACTGAAGCTTTCTTT. It encodes CAWSRTGGGTEAFF. The chain recombines TRBV30 with TRBJ1-1, with 9 bases fitting TRBD1. Trimming cost V 2 bases and J 4 bases; bases outside gene matches: 5. CDR3 size: 14 residues. Germline V lookup: CDR1 GTSNPN, CDR2 SVGIG (reference sequence).

This clonotype was seen at least ten times. V usage is TRBV6-5 and J usage is TRBJ2-7; D unresolved. CDR1 is MNHEY, CDR2 SVGAGI, per germline. With 2 bases removed from V and 6 bases from J, the gap between germline ends came to 14 bases. The CDR3 totals 14 residues. The CDR3 bases are TGTGCCAGCAGTTACGGCCCGTTCCAAGGCGAGCAGTACTTC. Protein product: CASSYGPFQGEQYF.

This clonotype was observed a handful of times. V and J are TRBV4-1 and TRBJ2-3; 7 nucleotides agree with TRBD2. Germline V gives CDR1 MGHRA, CDR2 YSYEKL. J lost 3 bases, V lost 1 base, and 7 bases had no gene match. CDR3 size: 16 residues. CDR3 region: CASSQALSGWTDTQYF. DNA of the CDR3: TGCGCCAGCAGCCAAGCCCTTAGCGGGTGGACAGATACGCAGTATTTT.

The chain couples TRBV18 to TRBJ2-1, with a weak D call TRBD1 (5 bases). V lost 6 bases to trimming and J lost 2 bases, with 17 bases between them. Germline loops: CDR1 KGHSH, CDR2 LQKENI. The CDR3 totals 16 residues. The CDR3 region has the DNA TGTGCCAGCTCCGGTAGGGGTCCCTTTGCCTACAATGAGCAGTTCTTC. Translation gives CASSGRGPFAYNEQFF.

This clonotype has at least ten counts. The gene calls are TRBV3-1 and TRBJ2-7; a possible D gene is TRBD1 (5 bases). V was pared by 1 base and J by 6 bases, with 10 bases between. The CDR3 is 13 residues long. Germline assignment: CDR1 LGHDT and CDR2 YNNKEL (reference sequence). This CDR3 reads CASSQGDQGEQYF. DNA for the CDR3: TGTGCCAGCAGCCAAGGGGATCAGGGCGAGCAGTACTTC.

This clonotype was observed at least ten times. This chain uses TRBV28 with TRBJ2-7, with TRBD1 matching 8 bases. Germline CDR1 and CDR2: MDHEN and SYDVKM. V was pared by 7 bases and J by 0 bases, with 14 bases of the junction left unmatched. This CDR3 contains 17 residues. CDR3 amino acids: CASNTPGTGYSSYEQYF. The CDR3 DNA is TGTGCCAGCAACACGCCCGGGACAGGTTATAGCTCCTACGAGCAGTACTTC.

This clonotype came up many times. CDR3 protein: CASSPTRYRGGPEAFF. DNA of the CDR3: TGCGCCAGCAGCCCAACCCGGTACAGGGGCGGACCTGAAGCTTTCTTT. The genes are TRBV4-1 and TRBJ1-1, with TRBD1 matching over 7 bases. The CDR3 loop spans 16 amino acids. CDR1 MGHRA and CDR2 YSYEKL come from the germline V gene. The V segment lost 4 bases and the J segment 6 bases; nucleotides outside the gene matches: 14.

V is TRBV5-6 and J is TRBJ2-1, with 8 bases matching TRBD2. CDR1 SGHDT and CDR2 YYEEEE come from the germline V gene. V shed 4 bases and J 2 bases; nucleotides not matched to a gene: 8. The CDR3 has 16 amino acids. CDR3: CASSHGGSGTYNEQFF. CDR3 bases: TGTGCCAGCAGCCACGGGGGTAGCGGGACCTACAATGAGCAGTTCTTC.

This clonotype was observed many times. V usage is TRBV12-3 or TRBV12-4 and J usage is TRBJ2-3; the match to TRBD2 covers 12 bases. The CDR3 has 17 amino acids. Trimming cost V 5 bases and J 4 bases; bases outside gene matches: 10. The DNA for the CDR3 is TGTGCCAGCAGTAGGTGGACTAGCGGGATAACTTCAGATACGCAGTATTTT. Its protein product is CASSRWTSGITSDTQYF.

This clonotype was recorded many times. The genes are TRBV7-2 and TRBJ2-7; tentative D call: TRBD2 (5 bases). V dropped 2 bases and J dropped 2 bases, with 10 bases sitting between them. In germline, CDR1 is SGHTA, CDR2 FQGNSA. CDR3 size: 14 residues. This CDR3 is CASSLTWETYEQYF. The CDR3 DNA follows: TGTGCCAGCAGCTTAACGTGGGAGACCTACGAGCAGTACTTC.

This clonotype showed up just once. V usage is TRBV7-8 and J usage is TRBJ2-1, with 11 bases matching TRBD2. Germline CDR1 and CDR2: SGHVS and FQNEAQ. CDR3 length: 18 residues. V was pared by 5 bases and J by 0 bases, with 9 bases of the junction left unmatched. The CDR3 DNA follows: TGTGCCAGCAGCCTCTTTGGGCTAGCGGGAGGCTCCTACAATGAGCAGTTCTTC. This sequence encodes CASSLFGLAGGSYNEQFF.

This clonotype was counted between two and nine times. The chain employs TRBV6-1 and TRBJ1-2; D gene uncertain. The CDR3 length is 12 residues. The V gene's germline CDR1 is MNHNS and CDR2 SASEGT. The V end was cut by 5 bases, the J end by 6 bases, with 10 bases between. The CDR3 DNA follows: TGTGCCAGCAGTTTTGACGGTCATGGCTACACCTTC. Amino acids: CASSFDGHGYTF.

This chain links TRBV4-2 with TRBJ2-7; TRBD2 agrees at 10 bases. Trimming cost V 4 bases and J 2 bases; bases outside gene matches: 5. Per the germline V gene, CDR1 is LGHNA and CDR2 is YNFKEQ. The CDR3 extends over 15 amino acids. The CDR3 coding sequence is TGTGCCAGCAGCCCTAGCGGGAGAATAGCCTACGAGCAGTACTTC. Translating gives CASSPSGRIAYEQYF.